The clone carrying this T cell receptor (beta chain) came up a few times. The data derive from a study of blood T cell repertoires in COVID-19. Background on the study: Italy, Spain and the United States were the sources of the convalescent and acute COVID-19 samples. PBMCs, B-cell-depleted T cells, or T cells were the source of the cDNA or gDNA that made up the material.

In the authors' methods: Estimation of nucleated cell counts relied on the amplification of reference gene primers. Repertoires were generated with immunoSEQ multiplex PCR, while TCRdb's copy carries only in-frame clones and drops some. V and J calls and clone size are as listed in that table; D and trimming were resolved from the DNA. The sample consists of tens of thousands of clones, around 82% of them appearing once. CDR3 length equals 16 residues. CDR1 MNHNS and CDR2 SASEGT come from the germline V gene. The V end was cut by 3 bases, the J end by 1 base, with 15 bases between. The chain combines TRBV6-1 with TRBJ1-1, with TRBD1 as a possible D gene (6 bases). Sequencing used peripheral blood. This clonotype originated in a human donor in a cohort sampled during active COVID-19. CDR3 in DNA: TGTGCCAGCAGTGAGATTGTGGGGGCAGGGAACACTGAAGCTTTCTTT. Translated: CASSEIVGAGNTEAFF.